These 17 T cell receptor beta chains came from one sample sequenced in a study of cytomegalovirus exposure and HLA in healthy donors. Produced via immunoSEQ multiplex PCR; TCRdb's table is partial and in-frame only. The sample has under 300,000 clones; 80% to 90% are singletons. Sequenced input: PBMCs. Every receptor here comes from a woman aged 18-30 years in good health and CMV-seronegative.

The chain links TRBV28 to TRBJ1-4; 10 positions match TRBD1. This CDR3 has 14 amino acids. Germline V gives CDR1 MDHEN, CDR2 SYDVKM. The V segment lost 4 bases and the J segment 8 bases; nucleotides outside the gene matches: 4. In DNA, the CDR3 is TGTGCCAGCAGTTGGGACAGGGGTGACGAAAAACTGTTTTTT. Translating it yields CASSWDRGDEKLFF.

The chain links TRBV5-4 to TRBJ2-7, with 16 bases aligning to TRBD2. Trimming took 4 bases from V and 0 from J; bases not matched to a gene: 7. The germline gives CDR1 SGHNT, CDR2 YYREEE (reference sequence). The CDR3 consists of 18 residues. CDR3 loop: CASSPGTSGRGFSYEQYF. The CDR3 nucleotides are TGTGCCAGCAGCCCCGGGACTAGCGGGAGGGGTTTCTCCTACGAGCAGTACTTC.

This clone was found a few times. The chain uses TRBV18 and TRBJ1-3; TRBD1 matches at 9 bases. The germline V gene has CDR1 KGHSH and CDR2 LQKENI. The junction had 3 bases not matched to a gene; V was cut back by 3 bases and J by 6 bases. This CDR3 contains 14 residues. The CDR3 sequence: CASSPTGGENTIYF. CDR3 DNA: TGTGCCAGCTCACCCACAGGGGGCGAAAACACCATATATTTT.

The chain couples TRBV5-1 to TRBJ1-1; the match to TRBD1 covers 10 bases. V shed 3 bases and J 0 bases; nucleotides not matched to a gene: 5. Germline V gene sequence: CDR1 SGHRS, CDR2 YFSETQ. This CDR3 spans 16 amino acids. The chain's CDR3 is CASSWAGTGVNTEAFF. The DNA for the CDR3 is TGCGCCAGCAGCTGGGCCGGGACAGGGGTGAACACTGAAGCTTTCTTT.

The rearrangement uses TRBV5-1 and TRBJ2-3, with D unresolved. V lost 1 base to trimming and J lost 2 bases, with 8 bases between them. Germline V gene data show CDR1 as SGHRS and CDR2 as YFSETQ. The CDR3 length is 14 residues. CDR3 loop: CASSLSDFTDTQYF. The CDR3, as DNA: TGCGCCAGCAGCTTGTCAGACTTCACAGATACGCAGTATTTT.

The chain is built from TRBV6-1 and TRBJ2-3; TRBD1 is a possible D gene (5 bases). The CDR3 is made up of 15 amino acids. CDR1 and CDR2 from the germline V gene are MNHNS and SASEGT. V was cut by 0 bases and J by 4 bases, with 11 bases left in between. The CDR3 protein is CASSEALQGSDTQYF. The CDR3 nucleotides are TGTGCCAGCAGTGAAGCGCTTCAGGGATCAGATACGCAGTATTTT.

The CDR3 coding sequence is TGTGCCAGCAGTCCGCGACAGGGAACGGATGGCTACACCTTC. Protein product: CASSPRQGTDGYTF. The chain has TRBV6-5 and TRBJ1-2, with 7 nucleotides matching TRBD1. V lost 5 bases, J lost 6 bases, and 9 bases stayed unmatched. The CDR3 has 14 amino acids. Germline CDR1 reads MNHEY; CDR2 reads SVGAGI.

The CDR3 is CASSYSNRANTEAFF. In nucleotides, the CDR3 is TGTGCCAGCAGTTACTCAAACAGGGCCAACACTGAAGCTTTCTTT. The chain joins TRBV6-5 to TRBJ1-1, with a tentative D call TRBD1 (6 bases). V dropped 0 bases and J dropped 2 bases, with 10 bases sitting between them. The CDR3 runs to 15 residues. Germline values: CDR1 MNHEY, CDR2 SVGAGI.

J is TRBJ1-4 and V is TRBV29-1; 7 nucleotides match TRBD1. Trimming at V came to 6 bases and at J to 7 bases, leaving 8 bases not matched to a gene. This CDR3 has 13 amino acids. Per germline, CDR1 SQVTM and CDR2 ANQGSEA. CDR3 bases: TGCAGCGTATCCGGGACAGCGCGTGAAAAACTGTTTTTT. Protein product: CSVSGTAREKLFF. Looking up the rest from reference TRBV29-1 and TRBJ1-4 gives the full variable domain: SAVISQKPSRDICQRGTSLTIQCQVDSQVTMMFWYRQQPGQSLTLIATANQGSEATYESGFVIDKFPISRPNLTFSTLTVSNMSPEDSSIYLCSVSGTAREKLFFGSGTQLSVL.

The genes are TRBV9 and TRBJ2-7; tentative D call: TRBD1 (5 bases). The CDR3 is 13 residues long. Trimming left V 4 bases short and J 2 bases short, with 10 bases between. The germline CDR1 and CDR2 sequences are SGDLS and YYNGEE. The CDR3 sequence: CASSPEGAYEQYF. The CDR3, as DNA: TGTGCCAGCAGCCCTGAAGGGGCCTACGAGCAGTACTTC.

The gene calls are TRBV27 and TRBJ2-5; the match to TRBD2 covers 9 bases. V lost 6 bases and J lost 2; bases outside the gene matches: 13. The CDR3 loop spans 17 amino acids. Germline CDR1 is MNHEY and CDR2 is SMNVEV (reference sequence). Here the CDR3 reads CASSQLFRGGVQETQYF. In DNA, the CDR3 is TGTGCCAGCAGCCAACTATTCCGCGGGGGGGTTCAAGAGACCCAGTACTTC.

The chain employs TRBV27 and TRBJ2-2; 10 bases agree with TRBD1. There are 14 residues in the CDR3. Trimming removed 4 bases from V and 6 bases from J; junction bases left unmatched: 2. Germline CDR1 reads MNHEY; CDR2 reads SMNVEV (reference sequence). This CDR3 is CASSSGQGAGELFF. DNA of the CDR3: TGTGCCAGCAGTTCCGGACAGGGGGCCGGGGAGCTGTTTTTT.

In the case of this clone: At one end, the junction sequence differs from germline, possibly due to a read error. This chain connects TRBV10-3 to TRBJ1-6; D unclear. The CDR3 consists of 15 residues. The germline V gene encodes CDR1 ENHRY and CDR2 SYGVKD. CDR3 amino acids: CATLNDISSNSPLHF. CDR3 in DNA: TGTGCCACCCTAAACGACATCTCCTCTAATTCACCCCTCCACTTT.

This clone appeared a few times. This sequence joins TRBV7-3 and TRBJ2-1; 9 bases are shared with TRBD1. The CDR3 is 15 amino acids. Germline CDR1 reads SGHTA; CDR2 reads FQGTGA. Trimming at V came to 4 bases and at J to 7 bases, leaving 8 bases not matched to a gene. The CDR3 loop reads CASSYTGGALNEQFF. The CDR3 DNA reads TGTGCCAGCAGCTATACAGGGGGCGCGTTGAATGAGCAGTTCTTC.

This clone was found a few times. The chain is built from TRBV30 and TRBJ2-6; possible D gene TRBD1, 6 bases. The CDR3 is 16 amino acids. V lost 4 bases to trimming and J lost 0 bases, with 13 bases between them. Looked up from germline, CDR1 is GTSNPN and CDR2 is SVGIG (reference sequence). The CDR3 loop is CAWKQGRYSGANVLTF. The CDR3 bases are TGTGCCTGGAAACAGGGACGGTACTCTGGGGCCAACGTCCTGACTTTC. The whole variable domain, remainder taken from reference TRBV30 and TRBJ2-6, is SQTIHQWPATLVQPVGSPLSLECTVEGTSNPNLYWYRQAAGRGLQLLFYSVGIGQISSEVPQNLSASRPQDRQFILSSKKLLLSDSGFYLCAWKQGRYSGANVLTFGAGSRLTVL.

V and J are TRBV2 and TRBJ2-1; 12 nucleotides agree with TRBD2. In germline, CDR1 is SNHLY, CDR2 FYNNEI. J lost 2 bases, V lost 5 bases, and 7 bases had no gene match. The CDR3 runs to 17 residues. The CDR3 is CASSPWASGRAYNEQFF. The CDR3 nucleotides read TGTGCCAGCAGTCCCTGGGCTAGCGGGAGGGCCTACAATGAGCAGTTCTTC.

For this clone: Other DNA sequences from this sample encode an identical CDR3 as well. The CDR3 region has the DNA TGTGCCAGCTCACCACCGATTCGCGGGAATTACAATGAGCAGTTCTTC. Protein sequence: CASSPPIRGNYNEQFF. The V call is TRBV18, the J call TRBJ2-1, with D possibly being TRBD2 (6 bases). The V gene's germline CDR1 is KGHSH and CDR2 LQKENI. The V end was cut by 0 bases, the J end by 4 bases, with 13 bases between. The CDR3 spans 16 residues.